Listed below are T cell receptor beta chains from one sample, sequenced in a study of identical twins. TCRdb reprocessed the 5' RACE reads via MiXCR and lists one record per CDR3 protein. The data show about 190,000 distinct CDR3 sequences, around 15% seen once. These data were likewise used in another study, on T cells expressing NK-cell markers.

The sequencing sample was made of CD8+ T cells sorted from blood. Receptors originate from a woman younger than 35 in good health. Both conserved end residues are part of each CDR3. A D gene is named only where the DNA matches it firmly. Rows may omit the clone size; those that give it use once, few, many or a size class.

CDR3 protein	CDR3 DNA	J gene	D gene	clone size	V gene
CASSYGIAKEQFF	TGTGCCAGCAGTTACGGAATAGCTAAGGAGCAGTTCTTC	TRBJ2-1	-	-	TRBV6-5
CASSGPLNNEQFF	TGCGCCAGCAGTGGCCCTCTGAACAATGAGCAGTTCTTC	TRBJ2-1	-	-	TRBV10-2
CASSGTDTGELFF	TGTGCCAGCAGTGGGACAGACACCGGGGAGCTGTTTTTT	TRBJ2-2	-	few	TRBV6-4
CATSDLRVRTPYEQYF	TGTGCCACCAGTGATTTGAGGGTCCGGACGCCTTACGAGCAGTACTTC	TRBJ2-7	-	-	TRBV24-1
CASRPLAHQETQYF	TGCGCCAGCCGGCCACTAGCGCACCAAGAGACCCAGTACTTC	TRBJ2-5	TRBD2	many	TRBV5-1
CASSEVGAGTDTQYF	TGCGCCAGCAGCGAGGTGGGGGCAGGCACAGATACGCAGTATTTT	TRBJ2-3	-	-	TRBV4-1
CASSLFLASYNEQFF	TGTGCCAGCAGTTTATTTCTAGCGAGCTACAATGAGCAGTTCTTC	TRBJ2-1	-	-	TRBV27
CASSLIAGGVDTQYF	TGTGCCAGCAGCTTGATTGCAGGGGGAGTGGATACGCAGTATTTT	TRBJ2-3	TRBD1	-	TRBV5-5
CASSLELDSAYEQYF	TGCGCCAGCAGCTTGGAGCTGGACTCTGCCTACGAGCAGTACTTC	TRBJ2-7	-	-	TRBV5-1
CATSRGLQGNQPQHF	TGTGCCACCAGCAGGGGATTACAGGGAAACCAGCCCCAGCATTTT	TRBJ1-5	-	-	TRBV15
CASSQALAGGPDTQYF	TGTGCCAGCAGCCAAGCCCTAGCGGGAGGCCCAGATACGCAGTATTTT	TRBJ2-3	TRBD2	few	TRBV14
CAGGLAGEAGELFF	TGTGCCGGAGGACTAGCGGGAGAGGCCGGGGAGCTGTTTTTT	TRBJ2-2	TRBD2	few	TRBV6-2/TRBV6-3
CASSDRQDPGTQYF	TGTGCCAGCAGCGACAGACAGGACCCTGGGACCCAGTACTTC	TRBJ2-5	-	few	TRBV9
CASSQVEGVLDTQYF	TGTGCCAGCAGCCAAGTGGAAGGGGTGTTAGATACGCAGTATTTT	TRBJ2-3	-	few	TRBV3-1
CASSLADAGEFLYNEQFF	TGTGCCAGCAGCTTAGCGGACGCGGGGGAGTTCCTATACAATGAGCAGTTCTTC	TRBJ2-1	TRBD2	few	TRBV11-1
CASSLGAETQYF	TGTGCCAGCAGTTTAGGGGCAGAGACCCAGTACTTC	TRBJ2-5	-	-	TRBV12-3/TRBV12-4
CAINVDGATNTGELFF	TGTGCCATCAACGTAGACGGTGCTACGAACACCGGGGAGCTGTTTTTT	TRBJ2-2	-	few	TRBV10-3
CASPRGQGGYEQYF	TGTGCCAGCCCCCGGGGGCAGGGAGGTTACGAGCAGTACTTC	TRBJ2-7	-	-	TRBV27
CASSFLTSGSYEQYF	TGTGCCAGCAGTTTCCTGACTAGCGGGTCATACGAGCAGTACTTC	TRBJ2-7	TRBD2	-	TRBV27
CASSPRLWGLVAEAFF	TGTGCCAGCAGTCCTCGACTTTGGGGGCTCGTCGCTGAAGCTTTCTTT	TRBJ1-1	-	few	TRBV6-2/TRBV6-3
CASSWGASQGYF	TGTGCCAGCAGCTGGGGGGCTAGCCAGGGGTACTTC	TRBJ2-7	-	-	TRBV5-6
CASSLHRDSRFSAFF	TGCGCCAGCAGCTTACATAGGGACAGCCGTTTCTCGGCTTTCTTT	TRBJ1-1	TRBD1	many	TRBV5-1
CAATSGQETQYF	TGTGCCGCGACTAGCGGACAAGAGACCCAGTACTTC	TRBJ2-5	TRBD2	-	TRBV6-5
CASSLNSGQETQYF	TGTGCCAGCAGCTTAAATAGCGGCCAAGAGACCCAGTACTTC	TRBJ2-5	-	-	TRBV11-3
CAQGDSINTGELFF	TGTGCCCAAGGGGACAGTATAAACACCGGGGAGCTGTTTTTT	TRBJ2-2	TRBD1	few	TRBV2
CASSPTSRGEAFF	TGTGCCAGCAGTCCCACTTCACGCGGGGAAGCTTTCTTT	TRBJ1-1	-	few	TRBV12-3/TRBV12-4
CASSFLGLAGNNEQFF	TGTGCCAGCAGTTTTTTGGGACTAGCGGGAAACAATGAGCAGTTCTTC	TRBJ2-1	TRBD2	-	TRBV27